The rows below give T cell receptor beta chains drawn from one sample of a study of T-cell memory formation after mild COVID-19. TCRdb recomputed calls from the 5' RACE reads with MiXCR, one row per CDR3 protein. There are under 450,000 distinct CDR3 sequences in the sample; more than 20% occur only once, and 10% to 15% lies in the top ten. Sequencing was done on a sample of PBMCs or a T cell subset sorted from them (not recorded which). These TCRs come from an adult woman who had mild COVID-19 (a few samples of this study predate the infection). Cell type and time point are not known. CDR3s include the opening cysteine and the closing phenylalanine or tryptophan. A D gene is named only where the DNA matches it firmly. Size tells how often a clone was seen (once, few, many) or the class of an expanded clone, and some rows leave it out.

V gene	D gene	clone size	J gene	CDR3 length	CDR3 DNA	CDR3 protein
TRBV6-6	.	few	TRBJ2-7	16	TGTGCCAGCAGTTACTCGCCGGGACACAACTCCTACGAGCAGTACTTC	CASSYSPGHNSYEQYF
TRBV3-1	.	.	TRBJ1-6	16	TGTGCCAGCAGCCACCGCGTGGGGCGGGGTAATTCACCCCTCCACTTT	CASSHRVGRGNSPLHF
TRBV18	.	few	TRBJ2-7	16	TGTGCCAGCTCACCGGATAGCGGACATAGCTCCTACGAGCAGTACTTC	CASSPDSGHSSYEQYF
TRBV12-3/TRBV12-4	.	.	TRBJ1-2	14	TGTGCCAGCAGTACAGGACACGTACTCGGGGGCTACACCTTC	CASSTGHVLGGYTF
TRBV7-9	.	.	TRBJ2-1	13	TGTGCCAGCAGCCCAGGCACGACCGGTGAGCAGTTCTTC	CASSPGTTGEQFF
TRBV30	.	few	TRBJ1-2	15	TGTGCCTGGAGTGTACTCGGAAGTCTGGGGTATGGCTACACCTTC	CAWSVLGSLGYGYTF
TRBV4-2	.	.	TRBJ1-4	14	TGTGCCAGCAGCCAAGGGGGGTTTGGAGAAAAACTGTTTTTT	CASSQGGFGEKLFF
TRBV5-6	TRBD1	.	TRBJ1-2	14	TGTGCCAGCAGCGTGGGACAGGAAATCTATGGCTACACCTTC	CASSVGQEIYGYTF
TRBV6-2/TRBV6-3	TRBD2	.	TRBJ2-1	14	TGTGCCAGCAGTTACTCCGGACTAGCGACTGAGCAGTTCTTC	CASSYSGLATEQFF
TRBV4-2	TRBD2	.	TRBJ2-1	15	TGTGCCAGCAGCCAGGCGGGGGGGCCGAAGAATGAGCAGTTCTTC	CASSQAGGPKNEQFF
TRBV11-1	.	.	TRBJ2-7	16	TGTGCCAGCAGCTTAGCGCCCTTTGGGGGACCTGACGAGCAGTACTTC	CASSLAPFGGPDEQYF
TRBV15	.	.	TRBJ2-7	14	TGTGCCACCAGCAGGGCCGGGACGGAATACGAGCAGTACTTC	CATSRAGTEYEQYF
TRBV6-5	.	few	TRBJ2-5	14	TGTGCCAGCAGCGACGGGACTTCCCAAGAGACCCAGTACTTC	CASSDGTSQETQYF
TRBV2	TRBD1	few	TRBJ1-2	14	TGTGCCAGCAGTCCGGACAGGGCCGCTGGAGGCTACACCTTC	CASSPDRAAGGYTF
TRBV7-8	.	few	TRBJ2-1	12	TGTGCCAGCAGCCCACCTCCCAATGAGCAGTTCTTC	CASSPPPNEQFF
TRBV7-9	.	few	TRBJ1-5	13	TGTGCCAGCAGCGCAGATCCCAATCAGCCCCAGCATTTT	CASSADPNQPQHF
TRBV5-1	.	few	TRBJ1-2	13	TGCGCCAGCAGCTGGGACAAAAACTATGGCTACACCTTC	CASSWDKNYGYTF
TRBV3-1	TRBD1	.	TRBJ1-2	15	TGTGCCAGCAGCACCGGGACAGGGGGCGGCTATGGCTACACCTTC	CASSTGTGGGYGYTF
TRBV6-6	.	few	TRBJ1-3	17	TGTGCCAGCAGGTGGACTGCCGTTATGAGCTCTGGAAACACCATATATTTT	CASRWTAVMSSGNTIYF
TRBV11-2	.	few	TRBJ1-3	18	TGTGCCAGCAGCTTAGCCCCAAAGGGACTTACCTCTGGAAACACCATATATTTT	CASSLAPKGLTSGNTIYF
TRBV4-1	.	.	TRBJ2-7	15	TGCGCCAGCAGCCAAGTCCGGGGATTCTCCTACGAGCAGTACTTC	CASSQVRGFSYEQYF
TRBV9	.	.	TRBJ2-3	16	TGTGCCAGCAGCGTTAGAGGGGCTGGTTTTACAGATACGCAGTATTTT	CASSVRGAGFTDTQYF
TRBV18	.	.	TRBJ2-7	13	TGTGCCAGCTCACCCCTCGGGACCTACGAGCAGTACTTC	CASSPLGTYEQYF
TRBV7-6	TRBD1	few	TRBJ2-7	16	TGTGCCAGCAGCTTAGGGGCACAGGGGGACTCCTACGAGCAGTACTTC	CASSLGAQGDSYEQYF
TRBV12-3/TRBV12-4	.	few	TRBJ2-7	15	TGTGCCAGCAGCCGAGGGACTTCGTTACGTTACGAGCAGTACTTC	CASSRGTSLRYEQYF
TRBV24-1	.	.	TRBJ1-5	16	TGTGCCACCAGTGATAGGACGGTTGATAGCAATCAGCCCCAGCATTTT	CATSDRTVDSNQPQHF
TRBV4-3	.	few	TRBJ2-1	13	TGCGCCAGCAGCCAAGATTCAGCGACCGAGCAGTTCTTC	CASSQDSATEQFF
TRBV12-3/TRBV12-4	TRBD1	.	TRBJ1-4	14	TGTGCCAGCAGTTTAGCCGACAGGGACGAAAAACTGTTTTTT	CASSLADRDEKLFF
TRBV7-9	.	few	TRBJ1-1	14	TGTGCCAGCAGCTTAGTTCTGGGAGCGGCCGAAGCTTTCTTT	CASSLVLGAAEAFF
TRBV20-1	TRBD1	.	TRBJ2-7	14	TGCAGTGCTACCAGGGACAGGGGTACCTACGAGCAGTACTTC	CSATRDRGTYEQYF
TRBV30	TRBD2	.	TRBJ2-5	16	TGTGCCTGGAGTGCCTTGACTAGCGGGGGAGGAGAGACCCAGTACTTC	CAWSALTSGGGETQYF
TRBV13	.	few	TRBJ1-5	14	TGTGCCAGCAGCCTCCGGGCGAGCAATCAGCCCCAGCATTTT	CASSLRASNQPQHF
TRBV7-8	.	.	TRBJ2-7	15	TGTGCCAGCCATCGATCGGCGGCCCTCGGGGACGAGCAGTACTTC	CASHRSAALGDEQYF
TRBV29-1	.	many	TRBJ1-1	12	TGCAGCGTTGAACTCCCGGGCACTGAAGCTTTCTTT	CSVELPGTEAFF
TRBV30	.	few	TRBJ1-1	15	TGTGCCTGGAGTACGTTAGGCAAGTCGAACACTGAAGCTTTCTTT	CAWSTLGKSNTEAFF
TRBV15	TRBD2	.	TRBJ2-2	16	TGTGCCACCAGCAGGGATGGAGCGGGAGACACCGGGGAGCTGTTTTTT	CATSRDGAGDTGELFF
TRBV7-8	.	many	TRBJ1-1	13	TGTGCCAGCATACCGGGGGGAAACACTGAAGCTTTCTTT	CASIPGGNTEAFF
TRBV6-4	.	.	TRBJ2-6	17	TGTGCCAGCAGTCCGACGGGGATCCGCCGGGGGGCCAACGTCCTGACTTTC	CASSPTGIRRGANVLTF
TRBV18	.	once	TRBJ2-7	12	TGTGCCAGCTCACCGGATCTCTACGAGCAGTACTTC	CASSPDLYEQYF
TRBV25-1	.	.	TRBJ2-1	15	TGTGCCAGCAGTGGGCGAAGGGGCTCCTACAATGAGCAGTTCTTC	CASSGRRGSYNEQFF
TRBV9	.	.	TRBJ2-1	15	TGTGCCAGCAGCGTAGGGGGGGTACGGATTGGTGAGCAGTTCTTC	CASSVGGVRIGEQFF
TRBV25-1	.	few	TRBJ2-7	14	TGTGCCAGCAGTGATTGGACTGACCCCTACGAGCAGTACTTC	CASSDWTDPYEQYF
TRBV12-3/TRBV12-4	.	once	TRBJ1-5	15	TGTGCCAGCAGTTTAGGGGGGGCGCGAAATCAGCCCCAGCATTTT	CASSLGGARNQPQHF
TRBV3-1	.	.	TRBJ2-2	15	TGTGCCAGCAGCCAATGGAGGGGGAGCACCGGGGAGCTGTTTTTT	CASSQWRGSTGELFF
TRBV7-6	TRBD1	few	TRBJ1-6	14	TGTGCCAGCAGCTCGGGACAGAAGAATTCACCCCTCCACTTT	CASSSGQKNSPLHF
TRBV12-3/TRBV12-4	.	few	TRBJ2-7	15	TGTGCCAGCAGCAGAGGACAGTTACTAATGAACGAGCAGTACTTC	CASSRGQLLMNEQYF
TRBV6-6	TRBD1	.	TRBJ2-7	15	TGTGCCAGCAGCGAGGGACAGGGCAAATTCTACGAGCAGTACTTC	CASSEGQGKFYEQYF
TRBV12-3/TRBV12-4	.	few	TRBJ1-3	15	TGTGCCAGCAGTCCAGACAGCTGGAGGTTTGACACCATATATTTT	CASSPDSWRFDTIYF
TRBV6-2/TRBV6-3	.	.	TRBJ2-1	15	TGTGCCAGCAGTTACACCCTCCGGGGATACAATGAGCAGTTCTTC	CASSYTLRGYNEQFF
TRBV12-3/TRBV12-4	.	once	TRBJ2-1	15	TGTGCCAGCAGTTTAGGGTGGGGCCCTTACAATGAGCAGTTCTTC	CASSLGWGPYNEQFF
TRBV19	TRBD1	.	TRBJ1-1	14	TGTGCCAGTAGTTCGAACAGGGGGAACACTGAAGCTTTCTTT	CASSSNRGNTEAFF
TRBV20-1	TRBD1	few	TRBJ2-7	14	TGCAGTGCTAGACCTCCGGGACAGGGCTACGAGCAGTACTTC	CSARPPGQGYEQYF